This TCR beta chain is drawn from a study of beta chain features in type 1 diabetes. Study results and limitations: Type 1 diabetes patients had moderately but significantly shorter TCRB CDR3s in all four CD4+ subsets.

Trimming left V 4 bases short and J 0 bases short, with 12 bases between. Germline assignment: CDR1 GTSNPN and CDR2 SVGIG (reference sequence). The CDR3 is 14 residues long. This clone was seen a few times. The target antigen is unknown. All of the isolated RNA was reverse transcribed, so expressed TCRB transcripts were sequenced. Data came from immunoSEQ multiplex PCR; TCRdb stores just in-frame clones and leaves some out. The data hold 200,000 to 250,000 clones, with over 8.5% observed a single time. The receptor was derived from a woman aged 18-30 years in good health. What was sequenced was naive CD4+ T cells from blood. The rearrangement joins TRBV30 to TRBJ1-1; D perhaps matches TRBD1 (5 bases). This CDR3 is CAWNETGLNTEAFF. The CDR3 nucleotides are TGTGCCTGGAACGAAACAGGATTGAACACTGAAGCTTTCTTT.